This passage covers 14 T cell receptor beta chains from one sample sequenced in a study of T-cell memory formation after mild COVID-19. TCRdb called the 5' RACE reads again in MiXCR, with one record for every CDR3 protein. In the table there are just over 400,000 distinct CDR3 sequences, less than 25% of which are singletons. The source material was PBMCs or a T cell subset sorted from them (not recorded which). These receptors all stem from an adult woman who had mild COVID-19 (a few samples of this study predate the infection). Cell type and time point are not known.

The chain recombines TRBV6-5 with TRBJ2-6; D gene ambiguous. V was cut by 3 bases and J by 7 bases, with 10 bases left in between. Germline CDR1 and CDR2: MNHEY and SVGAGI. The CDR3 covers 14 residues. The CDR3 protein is CASSYSEYANVLTF. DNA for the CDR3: TGTGCCAGCAGTTATTCGGAGTACGCCAACGTCCTGACTTTC.

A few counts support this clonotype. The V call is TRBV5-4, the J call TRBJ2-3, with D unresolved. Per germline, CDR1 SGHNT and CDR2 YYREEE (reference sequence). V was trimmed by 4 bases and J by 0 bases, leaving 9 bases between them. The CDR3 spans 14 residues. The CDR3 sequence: CASSALPSTDTQYF. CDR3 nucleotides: TGTGCCAGCAGCGCCCTACCAAGCACAGATACGCAGTATTTT.

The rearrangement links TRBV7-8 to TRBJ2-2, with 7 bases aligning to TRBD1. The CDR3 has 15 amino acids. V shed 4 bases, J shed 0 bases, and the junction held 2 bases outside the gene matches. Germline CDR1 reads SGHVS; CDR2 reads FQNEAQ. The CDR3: CASSSQGANTGELFF. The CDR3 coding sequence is TGTGCCAGCAGCTCCCAGGGGGCGAACACCGGGGAGCTGTTTTTT.

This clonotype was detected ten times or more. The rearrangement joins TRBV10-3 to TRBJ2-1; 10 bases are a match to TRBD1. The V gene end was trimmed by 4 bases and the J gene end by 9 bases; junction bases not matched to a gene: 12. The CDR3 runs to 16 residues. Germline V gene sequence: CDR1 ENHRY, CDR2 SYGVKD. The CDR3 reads CAISAPPGTGDGEQFF. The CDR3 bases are TGTGCCATCAGTGCGCCGCCCGGGACAGGGGATGGTGAGCAGTTCTTC.

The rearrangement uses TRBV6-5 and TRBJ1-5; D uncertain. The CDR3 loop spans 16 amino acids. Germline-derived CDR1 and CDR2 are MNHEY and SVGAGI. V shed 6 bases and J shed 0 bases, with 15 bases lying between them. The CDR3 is CASRRNTGYSNQPQHF. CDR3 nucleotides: TGTGCCAGCAGACGAAATACGGGGTATAGCAATCAGCCCCAGCATTTT.

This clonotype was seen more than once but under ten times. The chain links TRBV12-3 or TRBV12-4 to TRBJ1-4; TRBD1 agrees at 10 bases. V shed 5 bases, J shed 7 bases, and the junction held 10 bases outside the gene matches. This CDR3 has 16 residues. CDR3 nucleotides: TGTGCCAGCAGTCCCGGGACAGGGGCCGGGGGTGAAAAACTGTTTTTT. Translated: CASSPGTGAGGEKLFF.

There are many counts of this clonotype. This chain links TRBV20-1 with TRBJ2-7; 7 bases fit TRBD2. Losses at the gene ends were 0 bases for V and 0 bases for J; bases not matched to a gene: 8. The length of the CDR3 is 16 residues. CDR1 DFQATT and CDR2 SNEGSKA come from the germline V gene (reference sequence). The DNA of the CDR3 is TGCAGTGCTAGAGAGATCAGGCTAGCGGCCTCCTACGAGCAGTACTTC. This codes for CSAREIRLAASYEQYF.

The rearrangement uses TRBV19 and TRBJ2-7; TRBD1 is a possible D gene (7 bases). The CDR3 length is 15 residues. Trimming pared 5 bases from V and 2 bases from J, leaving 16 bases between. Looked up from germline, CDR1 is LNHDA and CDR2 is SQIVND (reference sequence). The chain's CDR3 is CASSSSGGYAYEQYF. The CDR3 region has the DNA TGTGCCAGTAGTTCGTCAGGGGGGTACGCCTACGAGCAGTACTTC.

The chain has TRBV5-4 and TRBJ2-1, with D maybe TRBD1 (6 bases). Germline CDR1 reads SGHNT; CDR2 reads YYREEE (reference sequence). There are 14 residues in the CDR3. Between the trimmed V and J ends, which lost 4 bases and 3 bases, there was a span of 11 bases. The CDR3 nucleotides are TGTGCCAGCAGCCTCTGGACAGTCTACAATGAGCAGTTCTTC. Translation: CASSLWTVYNEQFF.

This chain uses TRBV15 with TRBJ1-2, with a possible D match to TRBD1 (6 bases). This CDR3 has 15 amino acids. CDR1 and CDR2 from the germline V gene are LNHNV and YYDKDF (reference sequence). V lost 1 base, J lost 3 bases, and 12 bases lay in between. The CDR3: CATSRGDNVDYGYTF. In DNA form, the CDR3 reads TGTGCCACCAGCAGAGGGGACAATGTGGACTATGGCTACACCTTC.

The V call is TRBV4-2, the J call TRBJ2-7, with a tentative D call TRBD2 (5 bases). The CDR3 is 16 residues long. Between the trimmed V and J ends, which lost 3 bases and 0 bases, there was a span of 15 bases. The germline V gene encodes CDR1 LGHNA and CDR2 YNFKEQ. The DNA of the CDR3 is TGTGCCAGCAGCCATGGACCAGCGGAGAACTCCTACGAGCAGTACTTC. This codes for CASSHGPAENSYEQYF.

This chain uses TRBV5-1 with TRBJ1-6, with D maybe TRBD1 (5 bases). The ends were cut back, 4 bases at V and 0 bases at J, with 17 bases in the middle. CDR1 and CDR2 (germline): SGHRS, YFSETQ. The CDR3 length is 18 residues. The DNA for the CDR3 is TGCGCCAGCAGCAGAACGGGGGGACTGAGCTCCTATAATTCACCCCTCCACTTT. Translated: CASSRTGGLSSYNSPLHF.

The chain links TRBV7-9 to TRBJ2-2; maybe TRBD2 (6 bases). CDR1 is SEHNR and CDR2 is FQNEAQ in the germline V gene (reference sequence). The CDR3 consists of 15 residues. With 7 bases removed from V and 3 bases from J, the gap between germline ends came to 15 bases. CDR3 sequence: CASTAGWLDTGELFF. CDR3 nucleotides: TGTGCCAGCACCGCGGGGTGGCTGGACACCGGGGAGCTGTTTTTT. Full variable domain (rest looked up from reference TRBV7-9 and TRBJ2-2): DTGVSQNPRHKITKRGQNVTFRCDPISEHNRLYWYRQTLGQGPEFLTYFQNEAQLEKSRLLSDRFSAERPKGSFSTLEIQRTEQGDSAMYLCASTAGWLDTGELFFGEGSRLTVL.

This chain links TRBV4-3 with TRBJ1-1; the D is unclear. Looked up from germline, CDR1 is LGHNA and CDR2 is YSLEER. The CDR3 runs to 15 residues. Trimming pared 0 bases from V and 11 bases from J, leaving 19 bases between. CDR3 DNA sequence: TGCGCCAGCAGCCAAGAAACGAGGATCCGGACCGAGGCTTTCTTT. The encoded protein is CASSQETRIRTEAFF.